Below, 19 T cell receptor beta chains from the same sample are listed, as sequenced in a study of CXCR3-negative and CXCR3-positive naive CD8 T cells (dated by TCRdb to about 2019). Instrument on record: NextSeq 550. The Human TCR Profiling Kit (MiLaboratory) was used to prepare UMI-labeled 5' RACE TRB cDNA libraries. TCRdb reprocessed the reads and provides one entry for every CDR3 protein sequence; no DNA is given. The table of this sample itemizes 20,000 to 25,000 distinct CDR3 sequences. Of the sample, 20% to 25% falls within the top ten clones. Sequencing used memory CD8+ T cells from blood. The cell subset or site label on this specimen signifies: conventional CD8+ memory T cells (TMEM), sorted as controls. These TCRs come from a human donor in good health. Some clones in this sample may be carry-over from other donors' samples.

The J gene is TRBJ2-2, the V gene TRBV4-3. The germline V gene has CDR1 LGHNA and CDR2 YSLEER. The CDR3 loop spans 18 amino acids. The CDR3 is CASSQGSVLMLGTGELFF.

The rearrangement uses TRBV7-8 and TRBJ2-1; TCRdb's D gene call, TRBD2, goes unchecked for lack of DNA. The CDR3 runs to 15 residues. CDR1 and CDR2 from the germline V gene are SGHVS and FQNEAQ. CDR3 loop: CASSWKRGLLVEQFF.

This chain's CDR3 is CASSQGGSSYNEQFF. This rearrangement joins TRBV3-1 to TRBJ2-1. The germline gives CDR1 LGHDT, CDR2 YNNKEL (reference sequence). The CDR3 runs 15 residues.

Measured by frequency, this clonotype is medium-sized. This chain connects TRBV15 to TRBJ2-1; TCRdb names TRBD2, which stays unverified in the absence of DNA. The germline CDR1 and CDR2 sequences are LNHNV and YYDKDF (reference sequence). The CDR3 consists of 15 residues. The CDR3 spells CATSRDAGSYNEQFF.

This rearrangement joins TRBV5-5 to TRBJ1-1. The CDR3 is 14 amino acids. Germline values: CDR1 SGHKS, CDR2 YYEKEE (reference sequence). The CDR3: CASSLWDSGTEAFF.

V and J are TRBV9 and TRBJ2-3; TCRdb returns TRBD1, unconfirmable since there is no DNA. The CDR3 covers 16 residues. Germline V CDR1 and CDR2: SGDLS, YYNGEE. The CDR3 sequence is CTSSVEPGGSTDTQYF.

This CDR3 reads CASWDLAGLSGANVLTF. This chain links TRBV6-6 with TRBJ2-6; TCRdb reports TRBD2, a call that lacks DNA to check it against. Germline CDR1 and CDR2: MNHNY and SVGAGI (reference sequence). The CDR3 is 17 amino acids.

V usage is TRBV29-1 and J usage is TRBJ2-7; TCRdb picks TRBD2, but there is no DNA to check that call. Germline assignment: CDR1 SQVTM and CDR2 ANQGSEA. The CDR3 extends over 14 amino acids. CDR3 region: CSVDQTGDFYEQYF.

The chain recombines TRBV6-5 with TRBJ2-7; the D call from TCRdb, TRBD1, cannot be confirmed without DNA. The CDR3 is made up of 16 amino acids. The germline V gene encodes CDR1 MNHEY and CDR2 SVGAGI. CDR3 protein: CASSRSSGGSIGEQYF.

The chain is built from TRBV20-1 and TRBJ2-4; TCRdb proposes TRBD1, but this gene call is untestable without DNA. This CDR3 is built from 16 residues. Germline V gene lookup returns CDR1 DFQATT and CDR2 SNEGSKA (reference sequence). The CDR3 spells CSASPKLQGPGDIQYF.

This chain joins TRBV14 and TRBJ2-1. The CDR3 has 12 residues. CDR1 is SGHDN, CDR2 FVKESK, per germline. The CDR3 region is CASSQWDDEQFF.

This rearrangement joins TRBV23-1 to TRBJ2-1; TCRdb's D call of TRBD2 is untestable without DNA. TRBV23-1 is treated as an ORF (open reading frame) with a function not yet certain. The CDR3 runs 17 residues. The CDR3 reads CASSPRPGSNKYNEQFF.

The chain couples TRBV29-1 to TRBJ2-7. This CDR3 contains 12 residues. Looked up from germline, CDR1 is SQVTM and CDR2 is ANQGSEA. CDR3 loop: CSVDLGIDEQYF.

The CDR3: CASSLRPQETQYF. The genes are TRBV6-2 or TRBV6-3 and TRBJ2-5. Germline-derived CDR1 and CDR2 are MNHEY and SVGEGT. The CDR3 totals 13 residues.

This chain connects TRBV7-3 to TRBJ2-5; without DNA, the TCRdb call of TRBD2 cannot be checked. CDR1 and CDR2 from the germline V gene are SGHTA and FQGTGA. The CDR3 is 15 residues long. The CDR3 region is CASSSAGGLGETQYF.

This chain connects TRBV10-3 to TRBJ2-6. The germline CDR1 and CDR2 sequences are ENHRY and SYGVKD. The CDR3 consists of 16 residues. CDR3 residues: CAISESGDSGANVLTF.

CDR3 protein: CASSPYPTGRYEQYF. This chain joins TRBV7-3 and TRBJ2-7; TCRdb's D gene call, TRBD1, goes unchecked for lack of DNA. CDR3 length equals 15 residues. The germline CDR1 and CDR2 sequences are SGHTA and FQGTGA.

This chain uses TRBV20-1 with TRBJ2-5; the D call of TRBD1 rests on TCRdb alone, since no DNA is present to check it. Germline CDR1 and CDR2: DFQATT and SNEGSKA (reference sequence). The CDR3 runs 18 residues. CDR3: CSARILLAGAPIGETQYF.

The CDR3 sequence: CSVEEEGTDTQYF. The chain is built from TRBV29-1 and TRBJ2-3. CDR1 and CDR2 (germline): SQVTM, ANQGSEA. The CDR3 runs 13 residues.